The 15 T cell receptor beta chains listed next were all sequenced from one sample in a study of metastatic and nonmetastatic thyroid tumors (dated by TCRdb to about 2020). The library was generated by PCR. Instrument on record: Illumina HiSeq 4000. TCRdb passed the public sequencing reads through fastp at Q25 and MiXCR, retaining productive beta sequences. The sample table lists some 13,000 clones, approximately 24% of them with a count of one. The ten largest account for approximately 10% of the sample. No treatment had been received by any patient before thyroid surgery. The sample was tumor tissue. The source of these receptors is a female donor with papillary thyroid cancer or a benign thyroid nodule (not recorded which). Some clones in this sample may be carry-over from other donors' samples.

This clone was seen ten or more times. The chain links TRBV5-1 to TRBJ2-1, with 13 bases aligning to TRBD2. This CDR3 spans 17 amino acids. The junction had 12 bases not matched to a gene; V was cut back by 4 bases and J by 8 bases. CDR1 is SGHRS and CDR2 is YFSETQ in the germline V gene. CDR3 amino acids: CASSPTVGTSGKDEQFF. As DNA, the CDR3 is TGCGCCAGCAGCCCTACTGTTGGGACTAGCGGGAAGGATGAGCAGTTCTTC.

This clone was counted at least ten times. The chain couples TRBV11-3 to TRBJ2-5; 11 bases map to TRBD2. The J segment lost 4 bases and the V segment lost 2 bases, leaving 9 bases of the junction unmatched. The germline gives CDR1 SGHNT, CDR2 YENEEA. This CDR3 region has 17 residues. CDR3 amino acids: CASSLFASGRSPETQYF. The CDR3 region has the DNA TGTGCCAGCAGCTTATTCGCTAGCGGGAGGAGTCCAGAGACCCAGTACTTC. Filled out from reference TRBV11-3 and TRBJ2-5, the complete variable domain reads EAGVVQSPRYKIIEKKQPVAFWCNPISGHNTLYWYLQNLGQGPELLIRYENEEAVDDSQLPKDRFSAERLKGVDSTLKIQPAELGDSAVYLCASSLFASGRSPETQYFGPGTRLLVL.

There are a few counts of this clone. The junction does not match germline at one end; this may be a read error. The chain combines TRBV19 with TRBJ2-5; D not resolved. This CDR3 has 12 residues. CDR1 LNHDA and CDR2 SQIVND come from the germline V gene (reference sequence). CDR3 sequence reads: CASSKFSETHYF. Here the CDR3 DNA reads TGTGCCAGTAGTAAGTTTTCTGAGACCCACTACTTC.

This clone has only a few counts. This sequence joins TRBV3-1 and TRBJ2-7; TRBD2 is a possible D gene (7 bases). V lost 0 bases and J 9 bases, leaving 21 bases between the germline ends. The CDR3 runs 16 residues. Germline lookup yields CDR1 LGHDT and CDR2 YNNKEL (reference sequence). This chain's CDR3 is CASSQDSEGGCVRQYF. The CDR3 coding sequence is TGTGCCAGCAGCCAAGATTCGGAGGGGGGGTGTGTGAGGCAGTACTTC.

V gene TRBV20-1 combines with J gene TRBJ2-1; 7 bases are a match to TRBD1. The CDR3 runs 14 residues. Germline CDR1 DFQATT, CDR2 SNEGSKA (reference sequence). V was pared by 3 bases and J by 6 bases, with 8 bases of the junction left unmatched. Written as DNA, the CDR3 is TGCAGTGCTAGTGAAGGGGGCGAGGGCAATGAGCAGTTCTTC. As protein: CSASEGGEGNEQFF.

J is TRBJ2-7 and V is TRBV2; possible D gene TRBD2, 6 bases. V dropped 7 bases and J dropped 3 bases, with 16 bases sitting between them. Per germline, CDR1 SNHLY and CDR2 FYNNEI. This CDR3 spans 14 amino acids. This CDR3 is CASKTSGPNYEQYF. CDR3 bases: TGTGCCAGCAAAACCAGCGGGCCAAACTACGAGCAGTACTTC.

This CDR3 reads CASSDPGQIYGYTF. CDR3 in DNA: TGTGCCAGCAGCGATCCGGGACAGATTTATGGCTACACCTTC. The gene calls are TRBV7-9 and TRBJ1-2, with TRBD1 identical over 7 bases. From germline, CDR1 is SEHNR and CDR2 FQNEAQ (reference sequence). Trimming at V came to 5 bases and at J to 5 bases, leaving 8 bases not matched to a gene. The CDR3 length is 14 residues. The variable domain in full, completed from reference TRBV7-9 and TRBJ1-2, reads DTGVSQNPRHKITKRGQNVTFRCDPISEHNRLYWYRQTLGQGPEFLTYFQNEAQLEKSRLLSDRFSAERPKGSFSTLEIQRTEQGDSAMYLCASSDPGQIYGYTFGSGTRLTVV.

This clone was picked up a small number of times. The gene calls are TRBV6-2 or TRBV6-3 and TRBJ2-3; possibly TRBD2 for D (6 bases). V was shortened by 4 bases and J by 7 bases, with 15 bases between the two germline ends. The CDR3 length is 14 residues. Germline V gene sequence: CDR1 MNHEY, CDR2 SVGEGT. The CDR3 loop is CASSSIGRSYTQYF. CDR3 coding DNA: TGTGCCAGCAGTTCTATCGGGAGAAGTTATACGCAGTATTTT.

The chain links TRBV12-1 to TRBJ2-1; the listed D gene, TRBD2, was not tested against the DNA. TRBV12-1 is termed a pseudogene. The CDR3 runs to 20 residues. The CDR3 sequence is CASSSPVGAPGLSGVNEQFF. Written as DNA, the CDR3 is TGTGCCAGCAGCTCTCCGGTAGGAGCTCCGGGACTATCGGGAGTGAATGAGCAGTTCTTC.

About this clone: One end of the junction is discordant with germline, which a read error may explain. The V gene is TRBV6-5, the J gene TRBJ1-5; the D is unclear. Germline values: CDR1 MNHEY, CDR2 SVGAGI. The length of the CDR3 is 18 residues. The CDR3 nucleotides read TGCGCCAGCAGGCCAGTGGCAGCTATTTATAATAGCAATCAGCCCCAGCATTTT. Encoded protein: CASRPVAAIYNSNQPQHF.

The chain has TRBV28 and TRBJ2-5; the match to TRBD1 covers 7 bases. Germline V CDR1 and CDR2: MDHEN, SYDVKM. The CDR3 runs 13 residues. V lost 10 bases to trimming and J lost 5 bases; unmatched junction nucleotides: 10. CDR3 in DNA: TGTGCCATTAGTTTAGTACAGGGGGAGACCCAGTACTTC. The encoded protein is CAISLVQGETQYF.

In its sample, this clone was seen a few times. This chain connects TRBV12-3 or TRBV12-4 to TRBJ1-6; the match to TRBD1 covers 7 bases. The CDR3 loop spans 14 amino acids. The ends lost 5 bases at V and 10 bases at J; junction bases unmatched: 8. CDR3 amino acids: CASSRQGLISPLHF. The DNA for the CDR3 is TGTGCCAGCAGTCGACAGGGTCTAATATCACCCCTCCACTTT.

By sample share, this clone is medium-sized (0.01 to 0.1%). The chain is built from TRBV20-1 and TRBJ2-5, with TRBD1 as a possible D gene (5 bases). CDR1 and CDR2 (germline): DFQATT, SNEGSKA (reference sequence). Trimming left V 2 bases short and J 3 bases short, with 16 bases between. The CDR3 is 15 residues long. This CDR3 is CSARLLSGSKETQYF. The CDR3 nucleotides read TGCAGTGCTAGACTTCTGTCAGGGTCGAAAGAGACCCAGTACTTC.

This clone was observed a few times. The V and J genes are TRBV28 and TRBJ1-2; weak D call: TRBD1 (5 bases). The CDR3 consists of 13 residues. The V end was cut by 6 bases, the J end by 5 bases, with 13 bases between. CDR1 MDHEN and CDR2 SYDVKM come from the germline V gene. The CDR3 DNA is TGTGCCAGCAGACCGACAGAGAATTATGGCTACACCTTC. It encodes CASRPTENYGYTF.

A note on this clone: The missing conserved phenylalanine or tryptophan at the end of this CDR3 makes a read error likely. This CDR3 reads CIAGPATDTQYL. In DNA, the CDR3 is TGCATTGCTGGTCCGGCAACAGATACGCAGTATTTG. The chain is built from TRBV20-1 and TRBJ2-3; no reliable D call. CDR3 size: 12 residues. Germline assignment: CDR1 DFQATT and CDR2 SNEGSKA (reference sequence).